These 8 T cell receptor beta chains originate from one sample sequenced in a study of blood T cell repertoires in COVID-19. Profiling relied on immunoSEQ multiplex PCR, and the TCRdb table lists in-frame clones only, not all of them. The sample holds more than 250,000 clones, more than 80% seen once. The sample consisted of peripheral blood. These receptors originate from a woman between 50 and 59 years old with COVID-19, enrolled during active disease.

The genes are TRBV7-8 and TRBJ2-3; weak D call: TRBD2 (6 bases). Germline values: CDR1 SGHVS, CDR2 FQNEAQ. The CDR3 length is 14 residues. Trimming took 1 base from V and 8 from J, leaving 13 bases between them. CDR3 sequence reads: CASSLVEGLVTQYF. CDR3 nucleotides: TGTGCCAGCAGCTTAGTGGAGGGGTTGGTTACGCAGTATTTT.

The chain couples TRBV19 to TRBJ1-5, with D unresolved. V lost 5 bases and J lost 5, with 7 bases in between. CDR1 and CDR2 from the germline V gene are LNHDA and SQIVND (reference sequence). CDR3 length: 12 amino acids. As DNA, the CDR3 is TGTGCCAGTAGTGAAGCTTATCAGCCCCAGCATTTT. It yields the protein CASSEAYQPQHF. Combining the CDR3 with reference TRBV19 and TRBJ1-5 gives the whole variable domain DGGITQSPKYLFRKEGQNVTLSCEQNLNHDAMYWYRQDPGQGLRLIYYSQIVNDFQKGDIAEGYSVSREKKESFPLTVTSAQKNPTAFYLCASSEAYQPQHFGDGTRLSIL.

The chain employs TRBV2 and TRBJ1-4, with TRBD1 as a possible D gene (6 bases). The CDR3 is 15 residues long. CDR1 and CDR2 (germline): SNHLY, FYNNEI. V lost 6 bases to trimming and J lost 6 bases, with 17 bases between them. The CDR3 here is CASRRYGGDDEKLFF. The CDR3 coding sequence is TGTGCCAGCAGGAGGTATGGGGGCGATGATGAAAAACTGTTTTTT.

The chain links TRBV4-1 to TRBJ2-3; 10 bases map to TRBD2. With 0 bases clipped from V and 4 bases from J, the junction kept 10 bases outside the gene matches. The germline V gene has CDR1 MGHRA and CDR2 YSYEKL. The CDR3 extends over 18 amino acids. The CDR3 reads CASSQDPSGRALSDTQYF. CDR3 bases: TGCGCCAGCAGCCAAGATCCGAGCGGGAGGGCCTTGTCAGATACGCAGTATTTT.

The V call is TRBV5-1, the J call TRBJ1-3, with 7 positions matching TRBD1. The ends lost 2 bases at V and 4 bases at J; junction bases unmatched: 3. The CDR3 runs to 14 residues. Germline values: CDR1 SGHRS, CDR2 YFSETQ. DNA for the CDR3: TGCGCCAGCAGCTTAAGGACAGGAGGAAACACCATATATTTT. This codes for CASSLRTGGNTIYF.

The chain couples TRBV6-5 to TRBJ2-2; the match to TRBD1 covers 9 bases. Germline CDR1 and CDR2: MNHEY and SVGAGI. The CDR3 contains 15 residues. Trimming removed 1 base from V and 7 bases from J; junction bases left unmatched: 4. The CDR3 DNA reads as TGTGCCAGCAGTTACTACGGACAGGGGAACGGGGAGCTGTTTTTT. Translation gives CASSYYGQGNGELFF.

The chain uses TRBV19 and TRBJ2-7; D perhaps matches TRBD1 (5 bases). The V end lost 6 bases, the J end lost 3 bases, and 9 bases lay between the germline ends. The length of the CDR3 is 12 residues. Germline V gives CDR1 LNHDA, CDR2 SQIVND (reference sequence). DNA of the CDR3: TGTGCCAGTAGCTCAGGGATCTACGAGCAGTACTTC. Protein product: CASSSGIYEQYF.

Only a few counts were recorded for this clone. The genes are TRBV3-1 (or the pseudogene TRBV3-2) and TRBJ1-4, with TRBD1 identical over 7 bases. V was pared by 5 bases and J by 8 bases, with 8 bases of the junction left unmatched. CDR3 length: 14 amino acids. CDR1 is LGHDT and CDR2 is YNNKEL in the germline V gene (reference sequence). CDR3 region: CASSSGLGGEKLFF. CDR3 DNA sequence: TGTGCCAGCAGCTCGGGACTAGGGGGCGAAAAACTGTTTTTT.